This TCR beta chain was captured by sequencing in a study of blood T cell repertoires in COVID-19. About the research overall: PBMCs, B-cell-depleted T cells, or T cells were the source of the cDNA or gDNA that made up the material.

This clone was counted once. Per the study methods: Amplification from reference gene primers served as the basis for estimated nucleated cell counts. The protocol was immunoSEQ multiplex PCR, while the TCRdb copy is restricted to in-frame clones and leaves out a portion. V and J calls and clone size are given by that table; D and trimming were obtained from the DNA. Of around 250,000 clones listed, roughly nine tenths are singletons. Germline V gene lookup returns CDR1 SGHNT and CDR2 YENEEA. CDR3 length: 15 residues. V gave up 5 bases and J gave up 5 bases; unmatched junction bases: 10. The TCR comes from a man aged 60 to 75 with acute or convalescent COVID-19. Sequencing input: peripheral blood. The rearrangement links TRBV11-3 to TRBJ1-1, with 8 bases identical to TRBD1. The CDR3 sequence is CASSAGQGGSTEAFF. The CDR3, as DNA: TGTGCCAGCAGCGCCGGACAGGGAGGGTCGACTGAAGCTTTCTTT.